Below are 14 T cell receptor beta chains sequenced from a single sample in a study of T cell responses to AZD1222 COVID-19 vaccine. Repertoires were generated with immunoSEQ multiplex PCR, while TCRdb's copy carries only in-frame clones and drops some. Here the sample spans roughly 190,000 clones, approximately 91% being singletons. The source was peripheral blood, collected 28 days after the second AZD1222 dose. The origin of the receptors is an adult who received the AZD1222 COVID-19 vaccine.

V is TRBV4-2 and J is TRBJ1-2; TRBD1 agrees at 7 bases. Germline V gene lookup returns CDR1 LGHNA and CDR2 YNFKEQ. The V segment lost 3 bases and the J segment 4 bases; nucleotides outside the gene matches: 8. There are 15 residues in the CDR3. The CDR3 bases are TGTGCCAGCAGCCACCAGGGGGGGGGAGGCTATGGCTACACCTTC. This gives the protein CASSHQGGGGYGYTF.

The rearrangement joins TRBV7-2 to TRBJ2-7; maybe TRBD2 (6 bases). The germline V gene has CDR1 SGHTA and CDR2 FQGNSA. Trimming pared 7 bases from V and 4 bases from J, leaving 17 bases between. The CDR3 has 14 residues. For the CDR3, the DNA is TGTGCCAGCACCACCTATGGAGGGGTTTACGAGCAGTACTTC. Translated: CASTTYGGVYEQYF. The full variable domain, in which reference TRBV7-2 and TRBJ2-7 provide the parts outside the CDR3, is GAGVSQSPSNKVTEKGKDVELRCDPISGHTALYWYRQSLGQGLEFLIYFQGNSAPDKSGLPSDRFSAERTGGSVSTLTIQRTQQEDSAVYLCASTTYGGVYEQYFGPGTRLTVT.

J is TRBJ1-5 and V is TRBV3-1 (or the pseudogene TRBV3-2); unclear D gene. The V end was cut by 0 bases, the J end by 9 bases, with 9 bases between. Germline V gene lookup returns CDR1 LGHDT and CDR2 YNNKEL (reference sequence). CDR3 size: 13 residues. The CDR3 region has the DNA TGTGCCAGCAGCCAAGACTTAAAGGTGCCCCAGCATTTT. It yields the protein CASSQDLKVPQHF.

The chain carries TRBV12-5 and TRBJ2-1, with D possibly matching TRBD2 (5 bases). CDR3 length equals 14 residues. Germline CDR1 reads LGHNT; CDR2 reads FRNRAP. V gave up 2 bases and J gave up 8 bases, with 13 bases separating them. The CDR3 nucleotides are TGTGCTAGTGGTTTGTTAGCTAGCCGAGATGAGCAGTTCTTC. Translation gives CASGLLASRDEQFF.

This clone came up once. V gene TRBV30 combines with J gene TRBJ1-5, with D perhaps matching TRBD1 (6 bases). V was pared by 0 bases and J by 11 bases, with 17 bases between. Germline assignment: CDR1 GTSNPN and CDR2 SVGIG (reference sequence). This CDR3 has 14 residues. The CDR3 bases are TGTGCCTGGAGTGTGGGGCAGGGGCTATCGGCCCAGCATTTT. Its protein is CAWSVGQGLSAQHF.

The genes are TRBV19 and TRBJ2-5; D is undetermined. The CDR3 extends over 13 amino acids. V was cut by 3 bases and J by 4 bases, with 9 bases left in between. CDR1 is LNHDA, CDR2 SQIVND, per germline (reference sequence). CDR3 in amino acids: CASSMYRLETQYF. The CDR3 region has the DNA TGTGCCAGTAGTATGTACCGACTAGAGACCCAGTACTTC.

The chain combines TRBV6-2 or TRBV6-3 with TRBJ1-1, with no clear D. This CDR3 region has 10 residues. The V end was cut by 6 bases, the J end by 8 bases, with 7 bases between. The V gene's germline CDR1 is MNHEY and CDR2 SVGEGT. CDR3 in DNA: TGTGCCAGCAGCTCCTCCGAAGCTTTCTTT. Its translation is CASSSSEAFF.

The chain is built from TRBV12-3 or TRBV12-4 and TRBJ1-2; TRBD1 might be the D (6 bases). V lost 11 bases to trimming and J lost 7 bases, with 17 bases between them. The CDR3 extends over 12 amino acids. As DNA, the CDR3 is TGTGCCTCTAAGGGGGATACGGGTGGCTACACCTTC. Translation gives CASKGDTGGYTF.

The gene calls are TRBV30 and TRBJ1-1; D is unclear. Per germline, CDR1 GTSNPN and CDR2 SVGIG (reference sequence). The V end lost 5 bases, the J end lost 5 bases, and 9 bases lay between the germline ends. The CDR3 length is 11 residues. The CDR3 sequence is CAWGSGTEAFF. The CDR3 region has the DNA TGTGCCTGGGGGTCGGGGACTGAAGCTTTCTTT. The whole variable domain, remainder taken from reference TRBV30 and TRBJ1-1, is SQTIHQWPATLVQPVGSPLSLECTVEGTSNPNLYWYRQAAGRGLQLLFYSVGIGQISSEVPQNLSASRPQDRQFILSSKKLLLSDSGFYLCAWGSGTEAFFGQGTRLTVV.

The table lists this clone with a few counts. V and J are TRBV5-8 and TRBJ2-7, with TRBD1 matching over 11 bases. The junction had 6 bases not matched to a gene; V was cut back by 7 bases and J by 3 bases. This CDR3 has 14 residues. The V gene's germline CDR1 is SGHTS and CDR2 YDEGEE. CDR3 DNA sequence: TGTGCCAGCCCCCGGGGACAGGGGGACTACGAGCAGTACTTC. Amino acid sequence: CASPRGQGDYEQYF.

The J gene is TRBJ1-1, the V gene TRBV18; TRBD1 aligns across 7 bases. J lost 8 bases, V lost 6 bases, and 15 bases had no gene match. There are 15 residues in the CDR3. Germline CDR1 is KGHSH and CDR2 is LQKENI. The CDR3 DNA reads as TGTGCCAGCTCGAGGGGGAGACAGGGCTTGGACGAAGCTTTCTTT. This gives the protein CASSRGRQGLDEAFF.

The CDR3 nucleotides read TGTGCCAGCAGCTCCACAGGGTTCGATGGCTACACCTTC. As protein: CASSSTGFDGYTF. The gene calls are TRBV6-2 or TRBV6-3 and TRBJ1-2; a weak D match, TRBD1 (6 bases). Trimming removed 6 bases at V and 6 bases at J, with 14 bases between. The CDR3 runs to 13 residues. The V gene's germline CDR1 is MNHEY and CDR2 SVGEGT.

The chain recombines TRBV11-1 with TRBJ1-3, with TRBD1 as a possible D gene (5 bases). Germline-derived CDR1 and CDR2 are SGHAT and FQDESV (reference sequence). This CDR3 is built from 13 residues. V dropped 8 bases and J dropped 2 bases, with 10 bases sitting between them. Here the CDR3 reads CASGETAGNTIYF. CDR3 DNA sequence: TGTGCCAGCGGCGAGACAGCTGGAAACACCATATATTTT.

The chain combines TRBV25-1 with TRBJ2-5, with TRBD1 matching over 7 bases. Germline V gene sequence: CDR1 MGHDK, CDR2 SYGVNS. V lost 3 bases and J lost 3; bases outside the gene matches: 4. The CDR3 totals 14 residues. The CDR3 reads CASSEPTGEETQYF. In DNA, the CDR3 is TGTGCCAGCAGTGAGCCCACAGGGGAAGAGACCCAGTACTTC. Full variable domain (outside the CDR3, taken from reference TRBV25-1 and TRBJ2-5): EADIYQTPRYLVIGTGKKITLECSQTMGHDKMYWYQQDPGMELHLIHYSYGVNSTEKGDLSSESTVSRIRTEHFPLTLESARPSHTSQYLCASSEPTGEETQYFGPGTRLLVL.